This T cell receptor beta chain was sequenced for a study of cytomegalovirus exposure and HLA in healthy donors. Study-wide points: Most observed TCR sequences were rare, whereas some public TCRs were detected in many donors. The study flagged roughly 160 TCR beta chains as cytomegalovirus-associated. A classifier reportedly called cytomegalovirus status with high sensitivity and specificity.

As regards this clone: Its antigen is undetermined.

The assay was immunoSEQ multiplex PCR, and TCRdb's table has in-frame clones only and misses some. Of tens of thousands of clones in the sample, around 90% were seen once. Germline CDR1 is SNHLY and CDR2 is FYNNEI. The length of the CDR3 is 15 residues. Trimming shortened V by 6 bases and J by 1 base, and 15 bases separated the two germline ends. The donors were in the approximately 120-subject validation cohort, distinct from the approximately 670-subject first cohort. The chain has TRBV2 and TRBJ1-1, with D possibly being TRBD1 (5 bases). The origin of this receptor is a woman between 18 and 29 years old in good health and CMV-seropositive. The sample was PBMCs. The CDR3 DNA reads TGTGCCAGCAGGGGGGAGGCGACGGCGAACACTGAAGCTTTCTTT. Translation: CASRGEATANTEAFF. The variable domain in full, completed from reference TRBV2 and TRBJ1-1, reads EPEVTQTPSHQVTQMGQEVILRCVPISNHLYFYWYRQILGQKVEFLVSFYNNEISEKSEIFDDQFSVERPDGSNFTLKIRSTKLEDSAMYFCASRGEATANTEAFFGQGTRLTVV.